This TCR beta chain is from a study of T cell responses to AZD1222 COVID-19 vaccine. Study information: Second-dose recipients at about 4 or about 12 weeks were treated as one pooled group. Findings of the study overall: Repertoire samples came only from after the peak T cell response. A mostly white British donor set with more females was recruited, and clonal diversity was possibly underestimated. Unmutated variant regions are reportedly targeted by nearly half of spike-specific TCRs.

The method was immunoSEQ multiplex PCR; TCRdb's version includes in-frame clones alone and lacks a portion of them. The top ten clones hold 3.1% of a sample with about 140,000 clones, more than 85% of them seen once. CDR1 is SGHRS, CDR2 YFSETQ, per germline. This CDR3 contains 15 residues. V shed 2 bases and J 5 bases; nucleotides not matched to a gene: 8. Details on this clone: Its antigen remains unknown.

The chain is built from TRBV5-1 and TRBJ2-7, with 9 bases that match TRBD1. The receptor was derived from an adult in good health. Sequenced here: peripheral blood, sampled on day 0 of AZD1222 vaccination. In DNA form, the CDR3 reads TGCGCCAGCAGCTTCAGGACAGGGGAAAAGAACGAGCAGTACTTC. It yields the protein CASSFRTGEKNEQYF. Full variable domain (remainder filled in from reference TRBV5-1 and TRBJ2-7): KAGVTQTPRYLIKTRGQQVTLSCSPISGHRSVSWYQQTPGQGLQFLFEYFSETQRNKGNFPGRFSGRQFSNSRSEMNVSTLELGDSALYLCASSFRTGEKNEQYFGPGTRLTVT.